This T cell receptor (beta chain) was identified during a study of identical twins. Study observations and caveats: Out-of-frame TCR alpha sharing observed in monozygotic twins exceeded model estimates. Low generation-probability sequences were in excess among twin-shared out-of-frame alpha sequences. Within cord blood, abundant beta clonotypes carried fewer insertions, but memory repertoires showed no such trend.

The V gene end was trimmed by 4 bases and the J gene end by 3 bases; junction bases not matched to a gene: 6. The CDR3 spans 15 residues. Turning to this clonotype: Antigen specificity is unknown.

TCRdb independently ran MiXCR on the 5' RACE reads; one entry per CDR3 protein. The sample lists 400,000 to 550,000 distinct CDR3 sequences, 24% occurring once. These data were also reused for a study on T cells expressing NK-cell markers. From that second work: In several donors, dominant CD3+CD56+NKG2C+ clones formed about 1.0-7.0% of CD8+ cells.

This clonotype was sampled from a woman younger than 35 in good health. The sequencing sample was made of CD4+ T cells sorted from blood. The V call is TRBV12-3 or TRBV12-4, the J call TRBJ2-5; 9 bases fit TRBD2. In nucleotides, the CDR3 is TGTGCCAGCAGTTGGGGGCGGGGGGGTAAAGAGACCCAGTACTTC. It specifies CASSWGRGGKETQYF.